These 19 T cell receptor beta chains came from one sample sequenced in a study of graft-versus-host responses after intestinal transplantation. Tissue processing of the graft released intraepithelial and lamina propria lymphocytes from it. The protocol was immunoSEQ multiplex PCR, while the TCRdb copy is restricted to in-frame clones and leaves out a portion. This sample has approximately 37,000 clones, with roughly nine tenths found just once. This sample comprised ileum tissue, obtained 200 to 210 days after intestinal transplant. These receptors were obtained from a human patient who received an intestinal transplant, so some T cells may come from the graft donor.

The rearrangement joins TRBV7-2 to TRBJ1-2; D unresolved. This CDR3 has 15 amino acids. V lost 1 base to trimming and J lost 4 bases, with 13 bases between them. Germline V gene lookup returns CDR1 SGHTA and CDR2 FQGNSA. CDR3 coding DNA: TGTGCCAGCAGCTTAGTTGGCGGAAGTTCCTATGGCTACACCTTC. Residues: CASSLVGGSSYGYTF.

The chain carries TRBV11-2 and TRBJ2-7, with a possible D match to TRBD1 (5 bases). The V and J ends lost 1 base and 5 bases respectively, with 9 bases between them. The CDR3 consists of 13 residues. CDR1 and CDR2 from the germline V gene are SGHAT and FQNNGV. The CDR3 region has the DNA TGTGCCAGCAGCTTAGGGGGCGTCAACGAGCAGTACTTC. It yields the protein CASSLGGVNEQYF.

The chain has TRBV19 and TRBJ2-5; 7 positions match TRBD2. V lost 0 bases to trimming and J lost 5 bases; unmatched junction nucleotides: 0. The CDR3 runs to 13 residues. Germline loops: CDR1 LNHDA, CDR2 SQIVND (reference sequence). The DNA for the CDR3 is TGTGCCAGTAGTATAGACGGGGGGGAGACCCAGTACTTC. As protein: CASSIDGGETQYF. Full variable domain (outside the CDR3, taken from reference TRBV19 and TRBJ2-5): DGGITQSPKYLFRKEGQNVTLSCEQNLNHDAMYWYRQDPGQGLRLIYYSQIVNDFQKGDIAEGYSVSREKKESFPLTVTSAQKNPTAFYLCASSIDGGETQYFGPGTRLLVL.

The chain combines TRBV5-8 with TRBJ1-4, with 7 bases aligning to TRBD1. The V gene end was trimmed by 10 bases and the J gene end by 11 bases; junction bases not matched to a gene: 20. Germline V gene lookup returns CDR1 SGHTS and CDR2 YDEGEE. The CDR3 is 15 amino acids. CDR3: CAPRGVETACIKLFF. The DNA of the CDR3 is TGTGCCCCCAGGGGGGTCGAGACTGCATGTATTAAACTGTTTTTT.

This chain links TRBV27 with TRBJ2-1; a possible D gene is TRBD1 (6 bases). Germline CDR1 MNHEY, CDR2 SMNVEV (reference sequence). Deletions cut 2 bases from V and 8 bases from J, with 13 bases between. This CDR3 spans 14 amino acids. This chain's CDR3 is CASSLPGQPDEQFF. CDR3 DNA sequence: TGTGCCAGCAGTTTACCCGGACAGCCCGATGAGCAGTTCTTC.

This clone was seen a single time. This chain connects TRBV14 to TRBJ2-3; no reliable D call. This CDR3 region has 11 residues. Germline values: CDR1 SGHDN, CDR2 FVKESK. V lost 1 base and J lost 6, with 2 bases in between. The CDR3 is CASSQGDTQYF. CDR3 nucleotide sequence: TGTGCCAGCAGCCAAGGGGATACGCAGTATTTT. Supplemented by reference TRBV14 and TRBJ2-3, the full variable domain reads EAGVTQFPSHSVIEKGQTVTLRCDPISGHDNLYWYRRVMGKEIKFLLHFVKESKQDESGMPNNRFLAERTGGTYSTLKVQPAELEDSGVYFCASSQGDTQYFGPGTRLTVL.

The V call is TRBV30, the J call TRBJ2-3, with unresolved D. Germline V gene data show CDR1 as GTSNPN and CDR2 as SVGIG (reference sequence). This CDR3 is built from 13 residues. V was pared by 0 bases and J by 6 bases, with 10 bases between. The CDR3 bases are TGTGCCTGGAGTGTAGGACCACCGGATACGCAGTATTTT. Its translation is CAWSVGPPDTQYF. Full variable domain (outside the CDR3, taken from reference TRBV30 and TRBJ2-3): SQTIHQWPATLVQPVGSPLSLECTVEGTSNPNLYWYRQAAGRGLQLLFYSVGIGQISSEVPQNLSASRPQDRQFILSSKKLLLSDSGFYLCAWSVGPPDTQYFGPGTRLTVL.

The genes are TRBV6-5 and TRBJ2-5; D is possibly TRBD2 (6 bases). The germline V and J ends were trimmed by 3 bases and 5 bases, with 10 bases remaining between them. The CDR3 extends over 13 amino acids. Germline CDR1 reads MNHEY; CDR2 reads SVGAGI. The CDR3 nucleotides read TGTGCCAGCAGTTATGGGCGGGACGAGACCCAGTACTTC. This encodes CASSYGRDETQYF.

As DNA, the CDR3 is TGCGCCAGCAGCGTTTCGGGACAGGGGTACAATGAGCAGTTCTTC. Protein sequence: CASSVSGQGYNEQFF. The gene calls are TRBV4-1 and TRBJ2-1; 10 nucleotides agree with TRBD1. This CDR3 has 15 amino acids. The V gene's germline CDR1 is MGHRA and CDR2 YSYEKL. V was clipped by 5 bases and J by 4 bases; unmatched bases: 5.

The V gene is TRBV5-1, the J gene TRBJ2-1; D is undetermined. Trimming stripped 0 bases from V and 10 bases from J, with 11 bases between. Germline loops: CDR1 SGHRS, CDR2 YFSETQ. The CDR3 has 13 residues. The CDR3 loop reads CASSLEVSEEQFF. CDR3 in DNA: TGCGCCAGCAGCTTGGAAGTCTCGGAGGAGCAGTTCTTC.

In DNA form, the CDR3 reads TGTGCCAGCAGCCCTGTTGGGGCCCCCCAGGGGAATGAGCAGTTCTTC. Translation gives CASSPVGAPQGNEQFF. V gene TRBV7-9 combines with J gene TRBJ2-1; D possibly corresponds to TRBD1 (6 bases). This CDR3 is 16 amino acids long. The germline gives CDR1 SEHNR, CDR2 FQNEAQ (reference sequence). Trimming left V 5 bases short and J 7 bases short, with 21 bases between.

The chain uses TRBV11-2 and TRBJ2-5, with 12 bases identical to TRBD2. Germline-derived CDR1 and CDR2 are SGHAT and FQNNGV. This CDR3 is 18 amino acids long. J was trimmed by 5 bases and V by 5 bases; bases with no gene match: 15. The DNA for the CDR3 is TGTGCCAGCAGCCGACGATCCCGACTAGCGGGAGCTAATGAGACCCAGTACTTC. Translated, it gives CASSRRSRLAGANETQYF.

V gene TRBV6-4 combines with J gene TRBJ2-3, with D perhaps matching TRBD2 (5 bases). Germline values: CDR1 MRHNA, CDR2 SNTAGT. Trimming stripped 6 bases from V and 0 bases from J, with 7 bases between. The CDR3 extends over 13 amino acids. CDR3 DNA: TGTGCCAGCAGAAGGACTAGCACAGATACGCAGTATTTT. It yields the protein CASRRTSTDTQYF.

A note on this clone: The limits of the CDR3 on the DNA are not certain, so only TCRdb's listed CDR3 is given. The rearrangement uses TRBV6-5 and TRBJ1-2. The CDR3 sequence runs 15 residues, both termini included. Germline CDR1 is MNHEY and CDR2 is SVGAGI. The chain's CDR3 is CASSSSGGGKYGYTF.

This chain connects TRBV7-6 to TRBJ2-3, with D unresolved. Germline-derived CDR1 and CDR2 are SGHVS and FNYEAQ. This CDR3 spans 14 amino acids. The V end lost 2 bases, the J end lost 0 bases, and 6 bases lay between the germline ends. CDR3 DNA: TGTGCCAGCAGCTTATGGGGAAGCACAGATACGCAGTATTTT. Its translation is CASSLWGSTDTQYF.

V gene TRBV5-1 combines with J gene TRBJ2-5; a weak D match, TRBD1 (6 bases). The CDR3 consists of 15 residues. Trimming stripped 1 base from V and 4 bases from J, with 14 bases between. Germline V lookup: CDR1 SGHRS, CDR2 YFSETQ. The CDR3 protein is CASSLTGFGGETQYF. In DNA, the CDR3 is TGCGCCAGCAGCTTGACAGGGTTTGGGGGAGAGACCCAGTACTTC.

In DNA form, the CDR3 reads TGTGCCAGCAGTGAAGTCGGATGGGGCGAGATGAACACTGAAGCTTTCTTT. This gives the protein CASSEVGWGEMNTEAFF. The chain is built from TRBV2 and TRBJ1-1; D may be TRBD1 (5 bases). The CDR3 sequence is 17 residues long. Germline V lookup: CDR1 SNHLY, CDR2 FYNNEI. The ends were cut back, 1 base at V and 0 bases at J, with 15 bases in the middle.

In DNA, the CDR3 is TGTGCCAGCAACGGACTTCCCGGGACAGGGGGCGAAGGAAACACCATATATTTT. The encoded protein is CASNGLPGTGGEGNTIYF. The J gene is TRBJ1-3, the V gene TRBV14; 12 bases align to TRBD1. After removal of 7 bases from V and 4 bases from J, the junction contained 14 bases not matched to a gene. The CDR3 is 18 amino acids. Germline V gene data show CDR1 as SGHDN and CDR2 as FVKESK.

This clone was recorded a few times. This chain joins TRBV28 and TRBJ2-7, with 9 nucleotides matching TRBD1. V shed 7 bases and J 2 bases; nucleotides not matched to a gene: 9. Germline V CDR1 and CDR2: MDHEN, SYDVKM. This CDR3 comprises 15 residues. This CDR3 reads CASIPGTGKPYEQYF. The CDR3 DNA follows: TGTGCCAGCATTCCCGGGACAGGGAAGCCCTACGAGCAGTACTTC.